Listed here is a single TCR beta chain. The antigen remains unidentified. The CDR3 sequence is 17 residues long. Germline trimming cut 3 bases from V and 6 bases from J; bases unmatched to any gene: 9. Germline CDR1 reads LGHNA; CDR2 reads YNFKEQ. Genomic DNA of each subset was evenly split across several immunoSEQ plates. Clones were read by immunoSEQ multiplex PCR, and TCRdb kept only the in-frame ones, dropping some. The sample consists of over a million clones, around three quarters of them appearing once. This specimen belongs to a study of shared clonotypes between healthy human individuals. Study findings and constraints: Only blood samples were collected, and tissue repertoires likely differ.

The sample comprised memory CD4+ T cells from PBMCs. Subset indicated: CD45RA-negative fraction. This sequence joins TRBV4-2 and TRBJ2-1, with 12 positions matching TRBD1. The TCR comes from a young man in good health. Some clones in this sample may be carry-over from other donors' samples. DNA of the CDR3: TGTGCCAGCAGCCACCTCCCGGGACAGGGGGCGCTCAATGAGCAGTTCTTC. This translates into CASSHLPGQGALNEQFF.